This T cell receptor beta chain comes out of a study of blood T cell repertoires in COVID-19. Study at large: In each case, the material was cDNA or gDNA derived from T cells, B-cell-depleted T cells, or PBMCs.

Germline V gene data show CDR1 as SQVTM and CDR2 as ANQGSEA. J gave up 4 bases and V 3 bases, and 7 bases lay outside the gene matches. The CDR3 has 14 residues. This clone appeared a single time. Method: immunoSEQ multiplex PCR; TCRdb's copy keeps in-frame clones and lacks some. This table has about 160,000 clones, about 85% appearing once. This chain joins TRBV29-1 and TRBJ2-3, with 7 bases that match TRBD2. The TCR sequence derives from an elderly man with COVID-19, enrolled during active disease. Sequenced sample: peripheral blood. The DNA of the CDR3 is TGCAGCGTTGATGGGGGGGTTGACGCAGATACGCAGTATTTT. Protein: CSVDGGVDADTQYF.